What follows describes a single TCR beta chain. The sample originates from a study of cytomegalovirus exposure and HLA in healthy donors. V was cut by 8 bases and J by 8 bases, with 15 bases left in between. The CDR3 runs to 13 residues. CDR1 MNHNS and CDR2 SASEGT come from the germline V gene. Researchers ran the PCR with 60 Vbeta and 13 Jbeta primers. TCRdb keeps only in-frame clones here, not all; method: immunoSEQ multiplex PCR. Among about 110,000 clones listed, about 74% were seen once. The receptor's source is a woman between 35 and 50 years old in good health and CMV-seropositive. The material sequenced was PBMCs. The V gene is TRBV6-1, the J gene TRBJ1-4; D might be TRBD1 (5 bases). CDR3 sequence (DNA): TGTGCCAGCTTGGCAGGGTGGGGAGAAAAACTGTTTTTT. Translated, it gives CASLAGWGEKLFF.